These 30 T cell receptor beta chains originate from one sample sequenced in a study of cytomegalovirus exposure and HLA in healthy donors. PCR was performed using 60 Vbeta and 13 Jbeta primers. Assay used: immunoSEQ multiplex PCR; TCRdb lists only in-frame clones, some missing. The profile covers some 120,000 clones, with roughly four fifths appearing a single time and 11% taken by the ten largest. The sample was PBMCs. The source is a male donor in good health and CMV-seropositive.

The genes are TRBV10-3 and TRBJ2-1, with 7 bases lining up with TRBD2. The CDR3 totals 12 residues. With 8 bases clipped from V and 8 bases from J, the junction kept 6 bases outside the gene matches. CDR1 and CDR2 from the germline V gene are ENHRY and SYGVKD. CDR3: CAIAGETDEQFF. The CDR3 coding sequence is TGTGCCATCGCGGGAGAAACGGATGAGCAGTTCTTC.

This clone occurred once. The chain recombines TRBV7-2 with TRBJ1-1; 10 bases match TRBD1. Germline CDR1 reads SGHTA; CDR2 reads FQGNSA. V lost 1 base to trimming and J lost 3 bases; unmatched junction nucleotides: 5. The CDR3 is made up of 16 amino acids. CDR3 nucleotide sequence: TGTGCCAGCAGCTTAGTCCCGGACAGGGGGGACACTGAAGCTTTCTTT. It codes for CASSLVPDRGDTEAFF.

The CDR3 loop reads CASSPGQGNYGYTF. The CDR3 DNA is TGTGCCAGCTCACCGGGACAGGGGAACTATGGCTACACCTTC. The chain employs TRBV18 and TRBJ1-2; 10 bases are shared with TRBD1. V was clipped by 3 bases and J by 2 bases; unmatched bases: 0. Germline CDR1 and CDR2: KGHSH and LQKENI. This CDR3 comprises 14 residues. Supplemented by reference TRBV18 and TRBJ1-2, the full variable domain reads NAGVMQNPRHLVRRRGQEARLRCSPMKGHSHVYWYRQLPEEGLKFMVYLQKENIIDESGMPKERFSAEFPKEGPSILRIQQVVRGDSAAYFCASSPGQGNYGYTFGSGTRLTVV.

The chain links TRBV30 to TRBJ2-2; 7 bases align to TRBD2. J was trimmed by 7 bases and V by 3 bases; bases with no gene match: 8. From germline, CDR1 is GTSNPN and CDR2 SVGIG (reference sequence). The CDR3 length is 14 residues. The CDR3 spells CAWRAILANGELFF. The DNA of the CDR3 is TGTGCCTGGAGGGCCATACTAGCGAACGGGGAGCTGTTTTTT.

This sequence joins TRBV29-1 and TRBJ1-1; D is perhaps TRBD1 (5 bases). The germline V and J ends were trimmed by 7 bases and 1 base, with 13 bases remaining between them. The germline V gene encodes CDR1 SQVTM and CDR2 ANQGSEA. This CDR3 has 13 amino acids. DNA of the CDR3: TGCAGCGCCGACGGGGGGAGGAACACTGAAGCTTTCTTT. It encodes CSADGGRNTEAFF.

This clone turned up a few times. V is TRBV28 and J is TRBJ2-7; TRBD1 aligns across 8 bases. This CDR3 is built from 17 residues. V was clipped by 4 bases and J by 4 bases; unmatched bases: 15. Germline lookup yields CDR1 MDHEN and CDR2 SYDVKM. The CDR3 loop reads CASSSIRRDRHSYEQYF. The CDR3 DNA follows: TGTGCCAGCAGTTCAATACGCCGGGACAGGCATTCGTACGAGCAGTACTTC.

The chain combines TRBV2 with TRBJ2-2; 8 bases fit TRBD1. The J segment lost 6 bases and the V segment lost 5 bases, leaving 5 bases of the junction unmatched. This CDR3 is 14 amino acids long. Germline V lookup: CDR1 SNHLY, CDR2 FYNNEI. This CDR3 reads CASSTRQGSGELFF. For the CDR3, the DNA is TGTGCCAGCAGTACCAGACAGGGGTCCGGGGAGCTGTTTTTT.

V usage is TRBV13 and J usage is TRBJ2-1; TRBD2 matches 11 bases. Trimming took 5 bases from V and 8 from J; bases not matched to a gene: 8. Germline V lookup: CDR1 PRHDT, CDR2 FYEKMQ (reference sequence). The CDR3 covers 15 residues. The CDR3 DNA follows: TGTGCCAGCAGCAGTAGCGGGGGGGGAATGTATGAGCAGTTCTTC. Its translation is CASSSSGGGMYEQFF.

V usage is TRBV30 and J usage is TRBJ2-3; 7 bases are a match to TRBD2. CDR1 and CDR2 from the germline V gene are GTSNPN and SVGIG (reference sequence). The CDR3 loop spans 15 amino acids. The ends lost 0 bases at V and 2 bases at J; junction bases unmatched: 5. CDR3 sequence reads: CAWSVGAGYTDTQYF. CDR3 bases: TGTGCCTGGAGTGTAGGAGCGGGATACACAGATACGCAGTATTTT.

This chain connects TRBV7-9 to TRBJ2-7; 13 bases agree with TRBD2. The germline CDR1 and CDR2 sequences are SEHNR and FQNEAQ (reference sequence). Trimming took 5 bases from V and 6 from J; bases not matched to a gene: 7. The CDR3 runs 15 residues. The CDR3, as DNA: TGTGCCAGCAGCCCTGGACTAGCGGGAGTTGTCGAGCAGTACTTC. Translation: CASSPGLAGVVEQYF.

The chain joins TRBV30 to TRBJ2-3, with D perhaps TRBD2 (6 bases). The V end lost 1 base, the J end lost 1 base, and 15 bases lay between the germline ends. The CDR3 is 16 amino acids. Germline loops: CDR1 GTSNPN, CDR2 SVGIG (reference sequence). CDR3 sequence reads: CAWSGILASGTDTQYF. In DNA, the CDR3 is TGTGCCTGGAGTGGGATTCTAGCGTCGGGCACAGATACGCAGTATTTT.

The rearrangement links TRBV7-6 to TRBJ2-1; 16 nucleotides match TRBD2. This CDR3 region has 13 residues. V lost 5 bases to trimming and J lost 15 bases; unmatched junction nucleotides: 4. Germline assignment: CDR1 SGHVS and CDR2 FNYEAQ. For the CDR3, the DNA is TGTGCCAGCAGCCCTGGGACTAGCGGGGGGGGGTTCTTC. It specifies CASSPGTSGGGFF.

The chain recombines TRBV13 with TRBJ2-3; TRBD2 matches at 12 bases. This CDR3 contains 20 residues. V shed 4 bases and J 4 bases; nucleotides not matched to a gene: 18. The germline V gene encodes CDR1 PRHDT and CDR2 FYEKMQ (reference sequence). The CDR3 loop reads CASSSAAYGLAGSHADTQYF. The CDR3 nucleotides are TGTGCCAGCAGCTCTGCCGCCTATGGACTAGCGGGAAGCCATGCAGATACGCAGTATTTT.

There are a few counts of this clone. The chain couples TRBV6-5 to TRBJ1-5, with D uncertain. The V and J ends lost 6 bases and 1 base respectively, with 10 bases between them. The length of the CDR3 is 14 residues. Germline V gene lookup returns CDR1 MNHEY and CDR2 SVGAGI. The CDR3 region has the DNA TGTGCCAGCAGGAGGGCGCGGAGCAATCAGCCCCAGCATTTT. Translating gives CASRRARSNQPQHF.

This chain connects TRBV7-9 to TRBJ2-1, with 7 bases lining up with TRBD2. The CDR3 spans 16 residues. Trimming took 5 bases from V and 5 from J; bases not matched to a gene: 12. CDR1 is SEHNR and CDR2 is FQNEAQ in the germline V gene (reference sequence). Written as DNA, the CDR3 is TGTGCCAGCAGCCCCCTAAGGAGCGGGAAGGACAATGAGCAGTTCTTC. Encoded protein: CASSPLRSGKDNEQFF.

The V call is TRBV11-2, the J call TRBJ1-4; 7 nucleotides align to TRBD1. Germline loops: CDR1 SGHAT, CDR2 FQNNGV. V gave up 5 bases and J gave up 0 bases; unmatched junction bases: 12. This CDR3 is 18 amino acids long. The CDR3 nucleotides are TGTGCCAGCAGCCGCACAGGGACAGCACAACCAACTAATGAAAAACTGTTTTTT. It translates to CASSRTGTAQPTNEKLFF. Full variable domain (outside the CDR3, taken from reference TRBV11-2 and TRBJ1-4): EAGVAQSPRYKIIEKRQSVAFWCNPISGHATLYWYQQILGQGPKLLIQFQNNGVVDDSQLPKDRFSAERLKGVDSTLKIQPAKLEDSAVYLCASSRTGTAQPTNEKLFFGSGTQLSVL.

The gene calls are TRBV27 and TRBJ2-3; D may be TRBD2 (7 bases). The CDR3 covers 15 residues. The V end lost 6 bases, the J end lost 2 bases, and 15 bases lay between the germline ends. CDR1 is MNHEY and CDR2 is SMNVEV in the germline V gene (reference sequence). CDR3 sequence reads: CASSREGGFTDTQYF. The CDR3 DNA sequence: TGTGCCAGCAGCAGGGAGGGGGGGTTCACAGATACGCAGTATTTT.

This rearrangement joins TRBV4-3 to TRBJ2-1; the match to TRBD2 covers 10 bases. The CDR3 is 16 residues long. Unmatched junction bases numbered 3, after V lost 0 bases and J lost 4 bases. Germline V gives CDR1 LGHNA, CDR2 YSLEER. The CDR3 region has the DNA TGCGCCAGCAGCCAAGAATTGACTAGCGGGTACAATGAGCAGTTCTTC. Translated, it gives CASSQELTSGYNEQFF.

This clone was observed a single time. The V gene is TRBV28, the J gene TRBJ1-5; D might be TRBD1 (5 bases). Trimming took 3 bases from V and 9 from J, leaving 18 bases between them. Germline assignment: CDR1 MDHEN and CDR2 SYDVKM. The CDR3 loop spans 15 amino acids. CDR3 sequence: CASSFIGGGEGPQHF. The CDR3, as DNA: TGTGCCAGCAGTTTTATTGGGGGAGGGGAGGGGCCCCAGCATTTT.

V and J are TRBV10-3 and TRBJ2-2; D possibly corresponds to TRBD2 (6 bases). The CDR3 contains 13 residues. Germline assignment: CDR1 ENHRY and CDR2 SYGVKD. V lost 10 bases to trimming and J lost 5 bases, with 14 bases between them. For the CDR3, the DNA is TGTGCCAGCGTAGCGGTTAGGACCGGGGAGCTGTTTTTT. Its translation is CASVAVRTGELFF.

A word on this clone: The junction and the germline gene differ at one end; a read error may be behind it. This chain joins TRBV11-2 and TRBJ2-5; 9 bases fit TRBD2. Germline assignment: CDR1 SGHAT and CDR2 FQNNGV. This CDR3 is 13 amino acids long. CDR3 sequence reads: CASSLTMAGGPNF. The CDR3 DNA reads TGTGCCAGCAGCTTAACTATGGCGGGAGGGCCGAACTTC.

J is TRBJ1-2 and V is TRBV29-1; 9 bases line up with TRBD1. The length of the CDR3 is 11 residues. Unmatched junction bases numbered 3, after V lost 5 bases and J lost 8 bases. Germline lookup yields CDR1 SQVTM and CDR2 ANQGSEA. The CDR3 protein is CSVQTGGGYTF. Here the CDR3 DNA reads TGCAGCGTTCAGACAGGGGGGGGCTACACCTTC.

The chain uses TRBV7-8 and TRBJ2-1; D perhaps matches TRBD2 (5 bases). With 2 bases removed from V and 2 bases from J, the gap between germline ends came to 13 bases. The germline gives CDR1 SGHVS, CDR2 FQNEAQ. The CDR3 is 16 amino acids. As DNA, the CDR3 is TGTGCCAGCAGCTTATCGGGGAGACTAACCTACAATGAGCAGTTCTTC. Encoded protein: CASSLSGRLTYNEQFF.

The V and J genes are TRBV7-3 and TRBJ2-7, with 8 bases lining up with TRBD1. The CDR3 runs to 13 residues. Germline V gene data show CDR1 as SGHTA and CDR2 as FQGTGA. Trimming cost V 5 bases and J 3 bases; bases outside gene matches: 3. The CDR3 DNA is TGTGCCAGCAGCGTCGGGACAGGCTACGAGCAGTACTTC. It specifies CASSVGTGYEQYF.

This clone was detected once. One end of the junction is discordant with germline, which a read error may explain. The rearrangement uses TRBV30 and TRBJ2-6; D may be TRBD1 (5 bases). Germline CDR1 and CDR2: GTSNPN and SVGIG (reference sequence). CDR3 length: 16 amino acids. Here the CDR3 DNA reads TGTGCCTGGAGCGGCGGTCCTCGGTCTGGGGCCAACGGCCTGACTTTC. This translates into CAWSGGPRSGANGLTF.

The chain uses TRBV30 and TRBJ1-5; D remains ambiguous. Germline V gene sequence: CDR1 GTSNPN, CDR2 SVGIG (reference sequence). CDR3 length: 16 amino acids. The germline V and J ends were trimmed by 5 bases and 7 bases, with 24 bases remaining between them. This CDR3 is CAWYLNSSARRQPQHF. Here the CDR3 DNA reads TGTGCCTGGTATCTAAATAGTAGTGCTAGACGGCAGCCCCAGCATTTT.

This clone appeared once. This rearrangement joins TRBV5-4 to TRBJ2-3; D is ambiguous. Looked up from germline, CDR1 is SGHNT and CDR2 is YYREEE (reference sequence). The germline V and J ends were trimmed by 1 base and 2 bases, with 14 bases remaining between them. The CDR3 runs 16 residues. CDR3 sequence: CASSLFDISDTDTQYF. The CDR3 coding sequence is TGTGCCAGCAGCTTGTTCGACATATCGGACACAGATACGCAGTATTTT.

The rearrangement uses TRBV5-6 and TRBJ2-7; 7 nucleotides agree with TRBD1. Germline V CDR1 and CDR2: SGHDT, YYEEEE. V shed 3 bases and J 2 bases; nucleotides not matched to a gene: 2. This CDR3 comprises 13 residues. The CDR3, as DNA: TGTGCCAGCAGCTCGCAGGGGGCCTACGAGCAGTACTTC. Translation: CASSSQGAYEQYF.

J is TRBJ2-1 and V is TRBV7-2, with 8 bases matching TRBD1. Germline V gene lookup returns CDR1 SGHTA and CDR2 FQGNSA. This CDR3 has 15 residues. The J segment lost 9 bases and the V segment lost 7 bases, leaving 14 bases of the junction unmatched. The CDR3 region has the DNA TGTGCCAGCACCCAGTCCTCAGGGGGCAGGCGTGAGCAGTTCTTC. Residues: CASTQSSGGRREQFF.

The chain is built from TRBV5-1 and TRBJ2-4, with TRBD1 identical over 8 bases. The CDR3 covers 16 residues. Germline V CDR1 and CDR2: SGHRS, YFSETQ. The ends lost 2 bases at V and 6 bases at J; junction bases unmatched: 10. The DNA for the CDR3 is TGCGCCAGCAGCTTCTATGTAGGACAGGGACCAAACATTCAGTACTTC. Translating gives CASSFYVGQGPNIQYF.